The rows below give T cell receptor beta chains drawn from one sample of a study of T-cell reconstitution after alpha-beta-depleted transplantation in children. One entry per CDR3 protein results from TCRdb running MiXCR on the PCR reads. The sample has approximately 1,000,000 distinct CDR3 sequences, about 30% seen once; the top ten hold 28%. The source material was PBMCs, mostly from graft donor cells, sampled 360 days after TCRalphabeta/CD19-depleted stem cell transplant. All receptors derive from a boy younger than two who had a stem cell transplant for SCID, so the T cells may come from the graft donor. The CDR3 runs from the conserved cysteine through the conserved F or W. The D gene is left open where the match is weak. A clone size is listed for some rows: how often the clone was seen (once, few, many), or a class if it is expanded.

NA | TRBJ1-4 | TRBV18 | NA | TGTGCCAGCTCACCACGCCCAGGGAATGAAAAACTGTTTTTT | CASSPRPGNEKLFF
few | TRBJ2-1 | TRBV20-1 | NA | TGCAGTGCGGGGCGGAATGAGCAGTTCTTC | CSAGRNEQFF
NA | TRBJ1-1 | TRBV20-1 | NA | TGCAGTGCTCCGGACGGGACGGGTGAAGCTTTCTTT | CSAPDGTGEAFF
few | TRBJ2-3 | TRBV12-3/TRBV12-4 | NA | TGTGCCAGCAGTTTTAGACAAACTCTCACAGATACGCAGTATTTT | CASSFRQTLTDTQYF
NA | TRBJ2-5 | TRBV4-3 | TRBD2 | TGCGCCAGCAGCCACTCTAGCGGGGGGGCCCGGGAGACCCAGTACTTC | CASSHSSGGARETQYF
NA | TRBJ1-1 | TRBV29-1 | NA | TGCAGCGTTGAGTCCCGCGGGGACGGCGCTGAAGCTTTCTTT | CSVESRGDGAEAFF
NA | TRBJ2-7 | TRBV10-2 | TRBD2 | TGCGCCAGCAGTGAGTCATCGGGGGGGTCACGCCACGAGCAGTACTTC | CASSESSGGSRHEQYF
NA | TRBJ2-1 | TRBV2 | TRBD2 | TGTGCCAGCAGTGAGACTAGCGGGTTTGATGAGCAGTTCTTC | CASSETSGFDEQFF
NA | TRBJ2-1 | TRBV12-3/TRBV12-4 | TRBD1 | TGTGCCAGCAGACAGGGGGAGGTAAATGAGCAGTTCTTC | CASRQGEVNEQFF
NA | TRBJ2-3 | TRBV7-2 | NA | TGTGCCAGCAGGAGAAGGCGGATTACAGATACGCAGTATTTT | CASRRRRITDTQYF
few | TRBJ2-1 | TRBV7-9 | TRBD1 | TGTGCCAGCAGCGATACCGGACAGGGGGACAATGAGCAGTTCTTC | CASSDTGQGDNEQFF
few | TRBJ2-3 | TRBV5-1 | NA | TGCGCCAGCAATAATCCGGCAGAGAGCACAGATACGCAGTATTTT | CASNNPAESTDTQYF
NA | TRBJ2-3 | TRBV15 | TRBD1 | TGTGCCACCAGCAGAGACCTAGGGGGACAGGGACCTGGCGTGGCAGATACGCAGTATTTT | CATSRDLGGQGPGVADTQYF
NA | TRBJ2-1 | TRBV4-2 | NA | TGTGCCAGCAGCCAAGATAATTCGCTAGTGGGTTCGGGTGAGCAGTTCTTC | CASSQDNSLVGSGEQFF
NA | TRBJ2-1 | TRBV29-1 | NA | TGCAGCGTAGGGGTGGCAGGGAGAACCTACAATGAGCAGTTCTTC | CSVGVAGRTYNEQFF
few | TRBJ2-5 | TRBV5-6 | NA | TGTGCCAGCAGCTTCCAGGGTATGGAGACCCAGTACTTC | CASSFQGMETQYF
NA | TRBJ1-3 | TRBV11-1 | NA | TGTGCCAGCAGCTTCCCAAGGGAGGCGGGAAACACCATATATTTT | CASSFPREAGNTIYF
few | TRBJ2-7 | TRBV28 | TRBD1 | TGTGCCAGCAGTTTTTTAGGGGACAGGATGTGGGAGCAGTACTTC | CASSFLGDRMWEQYF
few | TRBJ1-5 | TRBV6-5 | TRBD1 | TGTGCCAGCAGTTGGACAGGGAATCAGCCCCAGCATTTT | CASSWTGNQPQHF
NA | TRBJ2-7 | TRBV10-3 | NA | TGTGCCATCAGTGAGACAGGGACGATCTACGAGCAGTACTTC | CAISETGTIYEQYF
few | TRBJ2-1 | TRBV5-1 | TRBD2 | TGCGCCAGCAGCTTAAGCGGGGGGGCTTCGTACGGCTGGTTCTTC | CASSLSGGASYGWFF
NA | TRBJ2-1 | TRBV6-5 | TRBD2 | TGTGCCAGCAGTTACTCGGATAGCGGGGGATACAATGAGCAGTTCTTC | CASSYSDSGGYNEQFF
few | TRBJ2-7 | TRBV5-1 | TRBD2 | TGCGCCAGCAGCTTGGAGGCGGGGGGTCCCTACGAGCAGTACTTC | CASSLEAGGPYEQYF
few | TRBJ2-7 | TRBV12-3/TRBV12-4 | NA | TGTGCCAGCAGCCGGCTTTTGGACGCCTACGAGCAGTACTTC | CASSRLLDAYEQYF
NA | TRBJ2-5 | TRBV28 | NA | TGTGCCAGCAGTTCGGTGGGGTTCGGCCAAGGGACCCAGTACTTC | CASSSVGFGQGTQYF
few | TRBJ2-1 | TRBV6-1 | TRBD2 | TGTGCCAGCACCAGAGGGACTAGCTTTTACAATGAGCAGTTCTTC | CASTRGTSFYNEQFF
NA | TRBJ2-3 | TRBV7-9 | NA | TGTGCCAGCAGCTTAGGTCGTCTCACCACAGATACGCAGTATTTT | CASSLGRLTTDTQYF
few | TRBJ2-7 | TRBV6-1 | NA | TGTGCCAGCAGAGTGGGACAATCATCCTACGAGCAGTACTTC | CASRVGQSSYEQYF
few | TRBJ2-3 | TRBV28 | TRBD2 | TGTGCCAGCAGAGGCACTAGCGGGGGTCGAGGGACAGATACGCAGTATTTT | CASRGTSGGRGTDTQYF
few | TRBJ2-5 | TRBV29-1 | NA | TGCAGCTACTCAGGGGAAGAGACCCAGTACTTC | CSYSGEETQYF
few | TRBJ2-2 | TRBV24-1 | NA | TGTGCCACCAGTGATTTCCGCAGGGACACCGGGGAGCTGTTTTTT | CATSDFRRDTGELFF
few | TRBJ2-1 | TRBV4-3 | TRBD2 | TGCGCCAGCAGCCACCTAGCGGGGGGTAGGAATGAGCAGTTCTTC | CASSHLAGGRNEQFF
many | TRBJ1-1 | TRBV7-3 | NA | TGTGCCAGCAGTTCAGGGGTAAACACTGAAGCTTTCTTT | CASSSGVNTEAFF